Below are 24 T cell receptor beta chains sequenced from a single sample in a study of T cell responses to AZD1222 COVID-19 vaccine. Only in-frame clones appear in the TCRdb table, and some are missing; sequencing was by immunoSEQ multiplex PCR. The data contain 150,000 to 200,000 clones, 70% to 90% of them seen just once; the ten biggest clones take up roughly 26%. The input for sequencing was peripheral blood, taken 28 days after the second AZD1222 dose. The receptors were sampled from an adult who received the AZD1222 COVID-19 vaccine.

This clone appeared a single time. The chain recombines TRBV29-1 with TRBJ2-7, with 11 bases aligning to TRBD1. There are 16 residues in the CDR3. J was trimmed by 0 bases and V by 2 bases; bases with no gene match: 6. Germline V gives CDR1 SQVTM, CDR2 ANQGSEA. The CDR3 loop is CSVEMGTGGASYEQYF. The CDR3 DNA sequence: TGCAGCGTTGAAATGGGGACAGGGGGAGCCTCCTACGAGCAGTACTTC.

The chain has TRBV5-4 and TRBJ2-7, with a tentative D call TRBD1 (5 bases). CDR1 and CDR2 from the germline V gene are SGHNT and YYREEE (reference sequence). The germline V and J ends were trimmed by 4 bases and 4 bases, with 18 bases remaining between them. This CDR3 is built from 15 residues. The CDR3 spells CASSQRAQGNYEQYF. In DNA, the CDR3 is TGTGCCAGCAGCCAACGGGCCCAGGGAAATTACGAGCAGTACTTC.

The chain joins TRBV30 to TRBJ1-6, with 7 bases identical to TRBD1. Germline-derived CDR1 and CDR2 are GTSNPN and SVGIG (reference sequence). V was clipped by 8 bases and J by 7 bases; unmatched bases: 8. This CDR3 contains 13 residues. DNA of the CDR3: TGTGCCACCCGGCCGGGACAGAATTCACCCCTCCACTTT. It yields the protein CATRPGQNSPLHF.

V and J are TRBV27 and TRBJ2-1, with a possible D match to TRBD1 (5 bases). Trimming stripped 0 bases from V and 5 bases from J, with 14 bases between. This CDR3 is 16 amino acids long. Germline V gene lookup returns CDR1 MNHEY and CDR2 SMNVEV (reference sequence). CDR3 coding DNA: TGTGCCAGCAGTTTATCGGGAAGACAGCAGCACAATGAGCAGTTCTTC. Encoded protein: CASSLSGRQQHNEQFF.

This chain uses TRBV19 with TRBJ1-2, with 9 bases that match TRBD1. The CDR3 length is 15 residues. Germline V lookup: CDR1 LNHDA, CDR2 SQIVND (reference sequence). The V and J ends lost 6 bases and 2 bases, in that order; junction bases with no gene match: 7. The DNA of the CDR3 is TGTGCCAGTAGGCCTCAGGGACAGGGAAACTATGGCTACACCTTC. Translation gives CASRPQGQGNYGYTF.

The chain carries TRBV6-2 or TRBV6-3 and TRBJ1-3; D might be TRBD1 (5 bases). Germline CDR1 reads MNHEY; CDR2 reads SVGEGT. The V end lost 2 bases, the J end lost 4 bases, and 9 bases lay between the germline ends. The CDR3 has 14 residues. CDR3 region: CASSYGGQGNTIYF. Here the CDR3 DNA reads TGTGCCAGCAGTTACGGCGGACAAGGAAACACCATATATTTT.

V and J are TRBV6-5 and TRBJ2-7; no firm D call. Per germline, CDR1 MNHEY and CDR2 SVGAGI. This CDR3 spans 12 amino acids. V was shortened by 5 bases and J by 6 bases, with 11 bases between the two germline ends. CDR3 in amino acids: CASSLGGREQYF. As DNA, the CDR3 is TGTGCCAGCAGTCTTGGCGGCCGCGAGCAGTACTTC.

This sequence joins TRBV7-9 and TRBJ1-4, with no clear D. The CDR3 is 15 residues long. Germline values: CDR1 SEHNR, CDR2 FQNEAQ (reference sequence). Trimming took 1 base from V and 0 from J, leaving 6 bases between them. DNA for the CDR3: TGTGCCAGCAGCTTAGGACTCGCAACTAATGAAAAACTGTTTTTT. Amino acid sequence: CASSLGLATNEKLFF.

J is TRBJ2-7 and V is TRBV6-5; D ambiguous. The V gene lost 6 bases and the J gene lost 3 bases, with 6 bases spanning the gap. CDR3 length: 11 residues. Germline lookup yields CDR1 MNHEY and CDR2 SVGAGI. The CDR3 bases are TGTGCCAGCAGGACTCACTACGAGCAGTACTTC. Its protein product is CASRTHYEQYF.

The rearrangement joins TRBV7-2 to TRBJ2-1, with 12 nucleotides matching TRBD2. Germline CDR1 and CDR2: SGHTA and FQGNSA. The CDR3 is 16 residues long. The junction had 11 bases not matched to a gene; V was cut back by 7 bases and J by 7 bases. The CDR3 DNA reads as TGTGCCAGCATCCGGACGCTAGCGGGAGGGGTTAATGAGCAGTTCTTC. It specifies CASIRTLAGGVNEQFF.

This sequence joins TRBV7-8 and TRBJ2-1, with 10 bases matching TRBD2. After removal of 5 bases from V and 6 bases from J, the junction contained 7 bases not matched to a gene. From germline, CDR1 is SGHVS and CDR2 FQNEAQ. The CDR3 covers 15 residues. CDR3 nucleotide sequence: TGTGCCAGCAGCCCTCCGCCTAGCGGGAGCAATGAGCAGTTCTTC. The encoded protein is CASSPPPSGSNEQFF.

The chain is built from TRBV5-4 and TRBJ1-6; 7 bases line up with TRBD1. Germline lookup yields CDR1 SGHNT and CDR2 YYREEE (reference sequence). The length of the CDR3 is 15 residues. Germline trimming cut 4 bases from V and 10 bases from J; bases unmatched to any gene: 11. This CDR3 is CASSTEGQRGSPLHF. The CDR3 nucleotides read TGTGCCAGCAGCACCGAGGGACAGAGAGGATCACCCCTCCACTTT.

The chain is built from TRBV29-1 and TRBJ1-4; TRBD1 is a possible D gene (5 bases). Germline V CDR1 and CDR2: SQVTM, ANQGSEA. The CDR3 loop spans 13 amino acids. The ends were cut back, 3 bases at V and 3 bases at J, with 8 bases in the middle. CDR3 sequence: CSVEGGSNEKLFF. CDR3 coding DNA: TGCAGCGTTGAGGGGGGTTCTAATGAAAAACTGTTTTTT.

The chain uses TRBV30 and TRBJ2-7; D is unresolved. The germline gives CDR1 GTSNPN, CDR2 SVGIG (reference sequence). V was shortened by 4 bases and J by 3 bases, with 16 bases between the two germline ends. The CDR3 sequence is 14 residues long. CDR3 sequence reads: CAWKGSALNYEQYF. Here the CDR3 DNA reads TGTGCCTGGAAAGGGTCAGCCCTTAACTACGAGCAGTACTTC.

The chain combines TRBV7-9 with TRBJ1-5; D is unclear. V was pared by 7 bases and J by 9 bases, with 22 bases between. Looked up from germline, CDR1 is SEHNR and CDR2 is FQNEAQ (reference sequence). The CDR3 is 15 amino acids. Here the CDR3 DNA reads TGTGCCAGCACCAACGGGTCCCCGACCATCCGGCCCCAGCATTTT. It encodes CASTNGSPTIRPQHF.

The gene calls are TRBV2 and TRBJ2-2; 11 bases line up with TRBD2. The CDR3 totals 17 residues. From germline, CDR1 is SNHLY and CDR2 FYNNEI. J lost 1 base, V lost 6 bases, and 7 bases had no gene match. The CDR3 sequence is CASRTGTSGMNTGELFF. The CDR3 nucleotides read TGTGCCAGCAGAACTGGGACTAGCGGTATGAACACCGGGGAGCTGTTTTTT.

This chain uses TRBV10-3 with TRBJ1-3, with D possibly being TRBD1 (5 bases). Germline V gene data show CDR1 as ENHRY and CDR2 as SYGVKD. V gave up 8 bases and J gave up 4 bases, with 18 bases separating them. This CDR3 region has 15 residues. CDR3 bases: TGTGCCATCCGCCCCACGGGGGGTGGCGGAAACACCATATATTTT. This translates into CAIRPTGGGGNTIYF.

J is TRBJ2-1 and V is TRBV14, with 10 bases matching TRBD2. After removal of 0 bases from V and 10 bases from J, the junction contained 3 bases not matched to a gene. This CDR3 contains 14 residues. Germline CDR1 reads SGHDN; CDR2 reads FVKESK. The CDR3: CASSQDVAGGEQFF. DNA for the CDR3: TGTGCCAGCAGCCAAGATGTAGCGGGAGGCGAGCAGTTCTTC.

J is TRBJ2-1 and V is TRBV18, with 11 bases fitting TRBD2. Germline values: CDR1 KGHSH, CDR2 LQKENI. Germline trimming cut 1 base from V and 3 bases from J; bases unmatched to any gene: 5. This CDR3 is built from 17 residues. This CDR3 is CASSPLGLAGYYNEQFF. The CDR3 DNA sequence: TGTGCCAGCTCACCACTCGGACTAGCGGGTTACTACAATGAGCAGTTCTTC.

The chain employs TRBV7-9 and TRBJ2-5; 7 bases match TRBD2. The germline gives CDR1 SEHNR, CDR2 FQNEAQ (reference sequence). CDR3 length: 15 amino acids. With V trimmed by 3 bases and J by 2 bases, 6 bases remained unmatched. CDR3 residues: CASSFGGGIQETQYF. CDR3 coding DNA: TGTGCCAGCAGCTTTGGGGGAGGGATACAAGAGACCCAGTACTTC.

In the case of this clone: Compared with germline, one end of the junction differs, possibly owing to a read error. This sequence joins TRBV7-9 and TRBJ2-7; D unresolved. Germline CDR1 reads SEHNR; CDR2 reads FQNEAQ (reference sequence). This CDR3 comprises 14 residues. The CDR3 DNA sequence: TGTGCCAGCACCTTAACGGCGTCCTCCGGGGAGCAGTACTTC. Its translation is CASTLTASSGEQYF.

The CDR3 coding sequence is TGTGCCAGTAGTATACCGAGGGGCGGATCGAGCTCCTACGAGCAGTACTTC. This codes for CASSIPRGGSSSYEQYF. The V gene is TRBV19, the J gene TRBJ2-7, with D perhaps being TRBD1 or TRBD2 (5 bases each). V gave up 2 bases and J gave up 0 bases, with 17 bases separating them. The CDR3 is made up of 17 amino acids. The germline CDR1 and CDR2 sequences are LNHDA and SQIVND (reference sequence). Drawing the rest from reference TRBV19 and TRBJ2-7, the complete variable domain is DGGITQSPKYLFRKEGQNVTLSCEQNLNHDAMYWYRQDPGQGLRLIYYSQIVNDFQKGDIAEGYSVSREKKESFPLTVTSAQKNPTAFYLCASSIPRGGSSSYEQYFGPGTRLTVT.

This clone appeared once. V and J are TRBV6-6 and TRBJ2-7; D may be TRBD1 (6 bases). Germline V gene data show CDR1 as MNHNY and CDR2 as SVGAGI (reference sequence). The CDR3 extends over 15 amino acids. V was shortened by 2 bases and J by 5 bases, with 16 bases between the two germline ends. CDR3 DNA sequence: TGTGCCAGCAGTTACAGGGGGTCGGAATATGACGAGCAGTACTTC. It codes for CASSYRGSEYDEQYF.

In this sample, this clone turned up a few times. The CDR3 DNA reads TGTGCCAGCCAGACTAGCGTTGACTCCGGGGAGCTGTTTTTT. Translating it yields CASQTSVDSGELFF. The rearrangement uses TRBV7-3 and TRBJ2-2; TRBD2 agrees at 8 bases. With V trimmed by 8 bases and J by 6 bases, 8 bases remained unmatched. In germline, CDR1 is SGHTA, CDR2 FQGTGA. The CDR3 loop spans 14 amino acids.